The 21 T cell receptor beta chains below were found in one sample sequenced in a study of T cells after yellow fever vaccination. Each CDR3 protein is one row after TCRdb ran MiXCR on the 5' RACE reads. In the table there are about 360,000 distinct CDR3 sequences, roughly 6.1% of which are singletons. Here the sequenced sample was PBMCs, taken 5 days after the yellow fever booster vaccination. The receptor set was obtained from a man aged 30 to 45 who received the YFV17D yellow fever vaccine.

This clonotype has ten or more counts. DNA for the CDR3: TGTGCCAGCTCACCAGTAGCTCCGAACACCGGGGAGCTGTTTTTT. Its translation is CASSPVAPNTGELFF. V usage is TRBV18 and J usage is TRBJ2-2; D is uncertain. Germline CDR1 KGHSH, CDR2 LQKENI. CDR3 length equals 15 residues. The V end was cut by 2 bases, the J end by 0 bases, with 7 bases between.

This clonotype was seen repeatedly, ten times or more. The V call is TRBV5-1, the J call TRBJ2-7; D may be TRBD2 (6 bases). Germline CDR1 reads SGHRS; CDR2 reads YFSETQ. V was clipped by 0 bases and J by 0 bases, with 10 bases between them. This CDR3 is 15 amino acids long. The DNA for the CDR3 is TGCGCCAGCAGCTTGGCCGGGGGATACTCCTACGAGCAGTACTTC. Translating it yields CASSLAGGYSYEQYF. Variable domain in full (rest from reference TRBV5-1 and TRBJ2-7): KAGVTQTPRYLIKTRGQQVTLSCSPISGHRSVSWYQQTPGQGLQFLFEYFSETQRNKGNFPGRFSGRQFSNSRSEMNVSTLELGDSALYLCASSLAGGYSYEQYFGPGTRLTVT.

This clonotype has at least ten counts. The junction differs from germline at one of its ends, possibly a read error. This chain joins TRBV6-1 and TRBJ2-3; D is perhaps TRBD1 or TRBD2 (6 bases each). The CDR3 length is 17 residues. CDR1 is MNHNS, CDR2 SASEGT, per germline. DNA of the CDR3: TGTGCCAGCAACCAGGTGGCCGGGACAACTCCGGCTACCTCGCGGGGTTTT. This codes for CASNQVAGTTPATSRGF.

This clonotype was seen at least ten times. The CDR3: CASSKGTGGVSNTGELFF. DNA for the CDR3: TGTGCCAGTAGTAAAGGGACAGGGGGAGTATCGAACACCGGGGAGCTGTTTTTT. The V call is TRBV19, the J call TRBJ2-2, with TRBD1 identical over 11 bases. With 4 bases clipped from V and 0 bases from J, the junction kept 7 bases outside the gene matches. The CDR3 covers 18 residues. Germline V gene lookup returns CDR1 LNHDA and CDR2 SQIVND (reference sequence).

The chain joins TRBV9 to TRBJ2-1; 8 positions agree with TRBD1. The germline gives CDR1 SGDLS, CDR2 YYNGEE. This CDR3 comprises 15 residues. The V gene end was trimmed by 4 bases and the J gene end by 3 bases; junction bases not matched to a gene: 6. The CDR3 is CASSPTGTGYNEQFF. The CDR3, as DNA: TGTGCCAGCAGCCCCACCGGGACAGGCTACAATGAGCAGTTCTTC.

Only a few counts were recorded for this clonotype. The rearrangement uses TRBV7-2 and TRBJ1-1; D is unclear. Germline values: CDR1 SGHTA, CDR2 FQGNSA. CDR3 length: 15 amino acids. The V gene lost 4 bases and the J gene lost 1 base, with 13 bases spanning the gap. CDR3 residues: CASSYRGWRNTEAFF. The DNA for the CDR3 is TGTGCCAGCAGCTATAGAGGTTGGAGGAACACTGAAGCTTTCTTT.

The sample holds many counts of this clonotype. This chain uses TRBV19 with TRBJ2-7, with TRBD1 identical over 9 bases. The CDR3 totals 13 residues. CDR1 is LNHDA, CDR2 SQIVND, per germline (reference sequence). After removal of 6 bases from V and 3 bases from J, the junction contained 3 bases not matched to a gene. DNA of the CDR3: TGTGCCAGTAGGGGACAGGGCGTCTACGAGCAGTACTTC. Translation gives CASRGQGVYEQYF.

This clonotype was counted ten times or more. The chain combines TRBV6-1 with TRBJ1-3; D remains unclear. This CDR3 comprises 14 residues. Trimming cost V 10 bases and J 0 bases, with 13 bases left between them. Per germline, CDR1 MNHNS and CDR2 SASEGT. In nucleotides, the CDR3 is TGTGCCACCGTCGGTCAGTTCTCTGGAAACACCATATATTTT. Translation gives CATVGQFSGNTIYF.

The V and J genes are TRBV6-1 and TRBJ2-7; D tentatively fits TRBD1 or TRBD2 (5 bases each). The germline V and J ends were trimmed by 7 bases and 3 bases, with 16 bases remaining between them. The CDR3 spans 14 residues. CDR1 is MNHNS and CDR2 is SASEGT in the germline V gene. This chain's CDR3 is CASTPAGAFYEQYF. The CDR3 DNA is TGTGCCAGCACCCCCGCCGGGGCATTCTACGAGCAGTACTTC.

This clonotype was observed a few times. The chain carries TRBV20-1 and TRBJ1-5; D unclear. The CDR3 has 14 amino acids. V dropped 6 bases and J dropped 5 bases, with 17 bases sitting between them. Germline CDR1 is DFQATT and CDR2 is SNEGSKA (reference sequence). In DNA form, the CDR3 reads TGCAGTGCAACCTTGGGAGGTTTTCATCAGCCCCAGCATTTT. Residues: CSATLGGFHQPQHF.

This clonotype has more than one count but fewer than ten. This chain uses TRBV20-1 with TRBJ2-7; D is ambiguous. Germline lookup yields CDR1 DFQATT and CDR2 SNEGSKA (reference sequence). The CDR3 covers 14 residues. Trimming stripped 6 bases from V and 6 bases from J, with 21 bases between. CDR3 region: CSAITRWDTAEQYF. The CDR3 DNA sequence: TGCAGTGCCATCACCCGGTGGGATACGGCCGAGCAGTACTTC.

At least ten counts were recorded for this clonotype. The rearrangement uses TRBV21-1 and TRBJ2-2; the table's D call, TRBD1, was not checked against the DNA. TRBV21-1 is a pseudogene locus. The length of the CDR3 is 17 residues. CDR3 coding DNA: TGTGCCAGCAGCAAAACCCCCCCGGACAGGGAAACCGGGGAGCTGTTTTTT. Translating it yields CASSKTPPDRETGELFF.

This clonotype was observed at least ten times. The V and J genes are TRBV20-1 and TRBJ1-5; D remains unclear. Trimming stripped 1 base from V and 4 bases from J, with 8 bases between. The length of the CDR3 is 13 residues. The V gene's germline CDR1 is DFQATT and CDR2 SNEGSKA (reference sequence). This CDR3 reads CSARVGGNQPQHF. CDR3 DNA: TGCAGTGCTAGAGTGGGAGGGAATCAGCCCCAGCATTTT.

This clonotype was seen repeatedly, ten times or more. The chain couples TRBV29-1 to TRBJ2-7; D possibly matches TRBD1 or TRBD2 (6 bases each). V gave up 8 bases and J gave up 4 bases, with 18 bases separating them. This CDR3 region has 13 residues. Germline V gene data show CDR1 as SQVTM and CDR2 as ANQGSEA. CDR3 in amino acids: CSPGRRGVYEQYF. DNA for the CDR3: TGCAGCCCCGGCCGGAGGGGGGTGTACGAGCAGTACTTC.

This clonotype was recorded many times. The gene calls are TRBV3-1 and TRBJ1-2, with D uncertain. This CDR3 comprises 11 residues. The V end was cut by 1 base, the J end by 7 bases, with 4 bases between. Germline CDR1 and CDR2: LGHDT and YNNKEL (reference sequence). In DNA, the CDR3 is TGTGCCAGCAGCCAAGGGTCTGGCTACACCTTC. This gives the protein CASSQGSGYTF. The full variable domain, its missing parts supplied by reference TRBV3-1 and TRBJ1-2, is DTAVSQTPKYLVTQMGNDKSIKCEQNLGHDTMYWYKQDSKKFLKIMFSYNNKELIINETVPNRFSPKSPDKAHLNLHINSLELGDSAVYFCASSQGSGYTFGSGTRLTVV.

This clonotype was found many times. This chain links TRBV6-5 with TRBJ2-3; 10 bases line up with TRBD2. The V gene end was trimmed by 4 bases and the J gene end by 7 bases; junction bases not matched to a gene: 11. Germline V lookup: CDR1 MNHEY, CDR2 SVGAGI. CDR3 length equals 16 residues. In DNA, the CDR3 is TGTGCCAGCAGTTTCTCCGGGCTAGCGGGAGTAAATACGCAGTATTTT. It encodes CASSFSGLAGVNTQYF.

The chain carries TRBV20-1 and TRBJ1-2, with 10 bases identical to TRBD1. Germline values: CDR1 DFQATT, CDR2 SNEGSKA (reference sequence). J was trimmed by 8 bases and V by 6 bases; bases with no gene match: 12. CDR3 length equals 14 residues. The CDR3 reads CSADGDRGLFGYTF. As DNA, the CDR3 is TGCAGTGCCGACGGGGACAGGGGACTCTTCGGCTACACCTTC.

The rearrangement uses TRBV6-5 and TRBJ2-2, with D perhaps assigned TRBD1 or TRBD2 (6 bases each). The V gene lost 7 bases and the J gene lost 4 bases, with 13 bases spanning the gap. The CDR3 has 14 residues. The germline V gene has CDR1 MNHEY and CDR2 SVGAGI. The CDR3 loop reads CASTLWGATGELFF. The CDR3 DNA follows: TGTGCCAGCACCCTATGGGGGGCCACCGGGGAGCTGTTTTTT.

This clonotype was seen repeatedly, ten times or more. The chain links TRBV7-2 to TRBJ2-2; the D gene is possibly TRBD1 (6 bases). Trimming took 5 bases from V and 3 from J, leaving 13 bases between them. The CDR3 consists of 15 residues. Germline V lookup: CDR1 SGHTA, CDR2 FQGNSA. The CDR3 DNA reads TGTGCCAGCAGCAACCGGGACACATACACCGGGGAGCTGTTTTTT. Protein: CASSNRDTYTGELFF.

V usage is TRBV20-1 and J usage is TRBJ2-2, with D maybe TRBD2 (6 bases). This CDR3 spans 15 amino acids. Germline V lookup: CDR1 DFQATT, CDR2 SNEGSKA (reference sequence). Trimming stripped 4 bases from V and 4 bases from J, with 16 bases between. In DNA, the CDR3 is TGCAGTGCTAAGCACCCGGGACTCAGCACCGGGGAGCTGTTTTTT. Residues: CSAKHPGLSTGELFF.

In nucleotides, the CDR3 is TGTGCCATCGATAGGACAGGGGGCGCCGGGGCCAACGTCCTGACTTTC. It yields the protein CAIDRTGGAGANVLTF. The chain has TRBV10-3 and TRBJ2-6; the match to TRBD1 covers 11 bases. Germline values: CDR1 ENHRY, CDR2 SYGVKD. V lost 8 bases, J lost 4 bases, and 7 bases stayed unmatched. The CDR3 runs 16 residues.